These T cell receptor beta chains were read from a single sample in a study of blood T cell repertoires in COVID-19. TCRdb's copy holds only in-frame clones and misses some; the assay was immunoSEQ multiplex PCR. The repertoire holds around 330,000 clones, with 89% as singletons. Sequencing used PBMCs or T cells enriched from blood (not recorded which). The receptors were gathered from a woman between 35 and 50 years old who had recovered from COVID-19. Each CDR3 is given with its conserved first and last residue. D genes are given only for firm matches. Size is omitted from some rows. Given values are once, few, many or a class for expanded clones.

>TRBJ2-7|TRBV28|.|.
TGTGCCAGCAGTCCTCTAACTGACAGCTATCCCTACGAGCAGTACTTC
CASSPLTDSYPYEQYF
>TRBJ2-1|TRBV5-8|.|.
TGTGCCAGCAGCTCTCCCCCCCCCTTCTACAATGAGCAGTTCTTC
CASSSPPPFYNEQFF
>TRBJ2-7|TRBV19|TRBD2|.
TGTGCCAGTAGTATGGGGACTAGTTACGAGCAGTACTTC
CASSMGTSYEQYF
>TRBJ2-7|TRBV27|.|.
TGTGCCAGCAGTAGCAGGGGACACAGCTACGAGCAGTACTTC
CASSSRGHSYEQYF
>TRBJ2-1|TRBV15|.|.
TGTGCCACCAGCAGTGCGGGAGAGCAGTTCTTC
CATSSAGEQFF
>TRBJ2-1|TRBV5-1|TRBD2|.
TGCGCCAGCAGCTTGACTAGCGGGAACCCCAGCTCCTACAATGAGCAGTTCTTC
CASSLTSGNPSSYNEQFF
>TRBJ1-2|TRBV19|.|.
TGTGCCAGTAGTATAGATGACAGTTACTATGGCTACACCTTC
CASSIDDSYYGYTF
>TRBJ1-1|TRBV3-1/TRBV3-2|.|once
TGTGCCAGCACCTTTGGAGATAGGAGTGAAGCTTTCTTT
CASTFGDRSEAFF
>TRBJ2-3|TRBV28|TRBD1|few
TGTGCCACCTCACGACAGGGTGGGTTAGATACGCAGTATTTT
CATSRQGGLDTQYF
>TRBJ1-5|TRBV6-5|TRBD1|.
TGTGCCAGCAGCCTAGGGACAGGGGGAAATCAGCCCCAGCATTTT
CASSLGTGGNQPQHF
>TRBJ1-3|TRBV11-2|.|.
TGTGCCAGCAGCTTTCCGGGTGGAAACACCATATATTTT
CASSFPGGNTIYF
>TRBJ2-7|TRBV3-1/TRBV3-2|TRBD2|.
TGTGCCACGACTAACCGGCTAGCGGGGGGCCCCTTCTACGAGCAGTACTTC
CATTNRLAGGPFYEQYF
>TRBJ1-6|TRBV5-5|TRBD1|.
TGTGCCAGCAGCACCCAGGGGGCTTCCTATAATTCACCCCTCCACTTT
CASSTQGASYNSPLHF
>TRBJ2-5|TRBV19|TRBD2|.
TGTGCCAGTAGTAGCCCCCGGGAGGGTCCGGGGACCCAGTACTTC
CASSSPREGPGTQYF
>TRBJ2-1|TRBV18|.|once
TGTGCCAGCTCACTCTTGCCCGGGGATGAGCAGTTCTTC
CASSLLPGDEQFF
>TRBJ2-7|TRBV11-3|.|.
TGTGCCAGCAGCTTGCAGAACCCACCCTACGAGCAGTACTTC
CASSLQNPPYEQYF
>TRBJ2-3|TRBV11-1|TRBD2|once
TGTGCCAGCAGCATCAGCGGGGGGGGGAGCACAGATACGCAGTATTTT
CASSISGGGSTDTQYF
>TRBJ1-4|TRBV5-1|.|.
TGCGCCAGCAGATTGAGAGCAGGGGAGATTTCCAATGAAAAACTGTTTTTT
CASRLRAGEISNEKLFF
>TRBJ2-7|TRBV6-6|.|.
TGTGCCAGCAACAAAGGCCGGGACACCTCCTACGAGCAGTACTTC
CASNKGRDTSYEQYF
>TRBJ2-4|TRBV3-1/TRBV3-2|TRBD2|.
TGTGCCAGCAGCCCAACCGGGACTAGCGGGAAAAACATTCAGTACTTC
CASSPTGTSGKNIQYF
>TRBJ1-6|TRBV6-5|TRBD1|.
TGTGCCAGCACCCCTCTGACAGGGGGTGAATCACCCCTCCACTTT
CASTPLTGGESPLHF
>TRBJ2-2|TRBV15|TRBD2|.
TGTGCCACCAGCAGCGGACTAGCGGAAACCGGGGAGCTGTTTTTT
CATSSGLAETGELFF
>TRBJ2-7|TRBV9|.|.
TGTGCCAGCAGCGTAGGTCTAGACCACTCCTACGAGCAGTACTTC
CASSVGLDHSYEQYF
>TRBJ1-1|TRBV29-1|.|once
TGCAGCGTAGCGACGGGTATAATGAACACTGAAGCTTTCTTT
CSVATGIMNTEAFF
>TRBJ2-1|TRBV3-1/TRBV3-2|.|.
TGTGCCAGCAGCCAAGAGGTACAGGCGATCGGCAATGAGCAGTTCTTC
CASSQEVQAIGNEQFF
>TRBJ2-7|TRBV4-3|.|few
TGCGCCAGCAGCCAAGATCAACAGTCCTACGAGCAGTACTTC
CASSQDQQSYEQYF
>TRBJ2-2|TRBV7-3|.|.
TGTGCCAGCAGCTTAATGGCAGGGGAGAACACCGGGGAGCTGTTTTTT
CASSLMAGENTGELFF
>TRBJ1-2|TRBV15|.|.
TGTGCCACCAGCAGAGAAACAGTCGAAGGCGGCTACACCTTC
CATSRETVEGGYTF
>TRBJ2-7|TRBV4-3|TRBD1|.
TGCGCCAGCAGCCCGCGACAGGGCCCCTACGAGCAGTACTTC
CASSPRQGPYEQYF
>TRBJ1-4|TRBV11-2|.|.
TGTGCCAGCAGGTTCCAGGAGCCGAAGGGGACTAATGAAAAACTGTTTTTT
CASRFQEPKGTNEKLFF
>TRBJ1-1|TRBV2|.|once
TGTGCCAGCACGGGGGGGTACACTGAAGCTTTCTTT
CASTGGYTEAFF